One sample yielded the 26 T cell receptor beta chains listed below, sequenced in a study of T cells in Graves' hyperthyroidism and ophthalmopathy. The source material, RNA transcripts, was used to amplify TCR beta CDR3 regions. An initial round of RT-PCR targeting the TCR CDR3 relied on the HTBI primer set. TCRdb re-called the multiplex PCR reads through MiXCR, storing one row per CDR3 protein. The data show about 640,000 distinct CDR3 sequences, 20% seen once. Source material: blood. Source of these receptors: a man aged 25 to 40 with Graves' ophthalmopathy.

This clonotype has only a few counts. The J gene is TRBJ2-1, the V gene TRBV28; D may be TRBD2 (6 bases). CDR1 MDHEN and CDR2 SYDVKM come from the germline V gene. V lost 7 bases, J lost 3 bases, and 16 bases lay in between. The CDR3 totals 15 residues. DNA for the CDR3: TGTGCCAGCAACCTCCGGGAGTCCCTCTACAATGAGCAGTTCTTC. It translates to CASNLRESLYNEQFF.

Remarks on this clonotype: The junction departs from the called germline gene at one end, perhaps through a read error. The genes are TRBV5-1 and TRBJ2-7; D uncertain. The CDR3 is made up of 12 amino acids. The germline V gene encodes CDR1 SGHRS and CDR2 YFSETQ. The chain's CDR3 is CASSLGSYGQYF. DNA of the CDR3: TGCGCCAGCAGCTTGGGTAGCTACGGGCAGTACTTC.

This sequence joins TRBV10-2 and TRBJ1-5, with D unresolved. Germline V gene sequence: CDR1 WSHSY, CDR2 SAAADI. The length of the CDR3 is 15 residues. Deletions cut 6 bases from V and 0 bases from J, with 12 bases between. CDR3 protein: CASSPARYSNQPQHF. CDR3 sequence (DNA): TGCGCCAGCAGCCCCGCCAGGTATAGCAATCAGCCCCAGCATTTT.

This clonotype showed up just a few times. The chain links TRBV5-5 to TRBJ1-2; TRBD1 matches 10 bases. From germline, CDR1 is SGHKS and CDR2 YYEKEE (reference sequence). The CDR3 length is 14 residues. J lost 2 bases, V lost 4 bases, and 2 bases had no gene match. The CDR3 sequence is CASSGQGGNYGYTF. The CDR3, as DNA: TGTGCCAGCAGCGGACAGGGGGGAAACTATGGCTACACCTTC.

This sequence joins TRBV6-1 and TRBJ2-3, with 7 bases that match TRBD1. The CDR3 totals 14 residues. V gave up 6 bases and J gave up 8 bases; unmatched junction bases: 11. Per germline, CDR1 MNHNS and CDR2 SASEGT. This chain's CDR3 is CASRLRQGGSTQYF. The CDR3 region has the DNA TGTGCCAGCAGACTCCGACAGGGTGGTAGTACGCAGTATTTT.

The chain links TRBV27 to TRBJ2-3; TRBD1 agrees at 9 bases. CDR1 MNHEY and CDR2 SMNVEV come from the germline V gene (reference sequence). Trimming took 5 bases from V and 2 from J; bases not matched to a gene: 17. The CDR3 length is 19 residues. CDR3 nucleotides: TGTGCCAGCAGTCGGGAGCAACCGGGACAGGGTATCGCCACAGATACGCAGTATTTT. Translating gives CASSREQPGQGIATDTQYF.

The chain has TRBV12-3 or TRBV12-4 and TRBJ1-6, with D possibly being TRBD1 (5 bases). The CDR3 has 16 residues. Between the trimmed V and J ends, which lost 4 bases and 3 bases, there was a span of 13 bases. The CDR3 here is CASSYTGGFYNSPLHF. The CDR3 region has the DNA TGTGCCAGCAGTTATACCGGGGGTTTCTATAATTCACCCCTCCACTTT.

This clonotype showed up just a few times. The rearrangement links TRBV5-1 to TRBJ2-1; 8 positions match TRBD2. CDR3 length: 17 amino acids. Germline CDR1 and CDR2: SGHRS and YFSETQ. V was clipped by 0 bases and J by 4 bases; unmatched bases: 9. CDR3 residues: CASSLAGLAVWYNEQFF. CDR3 coding DNA: TGCGCCAGCAGCTTGGCCGGACTAGCCGTCTGGTACAATGAGCAGTTCTTC.

V is TRBV28 and J is TRBJ1-5, with 8 bases that match TRBD1. CDR1 MDHEN and CDR2 SYDVKM come from the germline V gene. V gave up 6 bases and J gave up 5 bases; unmatched junction bases: 6. This CDR3 has 14 amino acids. The CDR3 sequence: CASSLDRAHQPQHF. In nucleotides, the CDR3 is TGTGCCAGCAGCCTGGACAGGGCCCATCAGCCCCAGCATTTT.

This clonotype was detected a few times. The chain links TRBV4-1 to TRBJ1-1; D remains ambiguous. The germline V gene has CDR1 MGHRA and CDR2 YSYEKL. Trimming took 4 bases from V and 1 from J, leaving 13 bases between them. The CDR3 is made up of 15 amino acids. CDR3 loop: CASSLTHPQNTEAFF. The CDR3 region has the DNA TGCGCCAGCAGCCTTACCCACCCTCAGAACACTGAAGCTTTCTTT.

This clonotype was recorded once. The V and J genes are TRBV4-1 and TRBJ1-4, with D perhaps matching TRBD1 (5 bases). V was pared by 1 base and J by 8 bases, with 11 bases between. CDR3 length equals 14 residues. Germline V gives CDR1 MGHRA, CDR2 YSYEKL. CDR3 in amino acids: CASSQGRDGEKLFF. The CDR3 coding sequence is TGCGCCAGCAGCCAAGGCAGGGACGGCGAAAAACTGTTTTTT.

In its sample, this clonotype was seen a few times. The CDR3, as DNA: TGTGCCAGCAGTTTCACGCTTCTAGGGTCGAGTTCACCCCTCCACTTT. Protein: CASSFTLLGSSSPLHF. The V gene is TRBV6-1, the J gene TRBJ1-6; D uncertain. Germline V gives CDR1 MNHNS, CDR2 SASEGT. The CDR3 loop spans 16 amino acids. The V and J ends lost 5 bases and 9 bases respectively, with 20 bases between them.

This clonotype was seen only a few times. The chain carries TRBV6-1 and TRBJ2-1; 10 bases line up with TRBD2. CDR1 MNHNS and CDR2 SASEGT come from the germline V gene. This CDR3 region has 16 residues. The ends lost 6 bases at V and 1 base at J; junction bases unmatched: 6. The CDR3 DNA reads as TGTGCCAGCAGGAAACTAGCGGGATCATCCTACAATGAGCAGTTCTTC. The encoded protein is CASRKLAGSSYNEQFF.

The chain carries TRBV12-3 or TRBV12-4 and TRBJ2-7; 10 nucleotides agree with TRBD2. Trimming cost V 6 bases and J 7 bases; bases outside gene matches: 9. The CDR3 sequence is 14 residues long. The chain's CDR3 is CASRKREGLWEQYF. In DNA form, the CDR3 reads TGTGCCAGCAGGAAGCGGGAGGGCCTATGGGAGCAGTACTTC.

The chain employs TRBV20-1 and TRBJ2-2; 7 nucleotides line up with TRBD2. The germline V gene encodes CDR1 DFQATT and CDR2 SNEGSKA (reference sequence). CDR3 length equals 16 residues. Germline trimming cut 0 bases from V and 4 bases from J; bases unmatched to any gene: 8. CDR3 in amino acids: CSARDTRGRATGELFF. DNA of the CDR3: TGCAGTGCTAGAGATACGCGCGGGAGAGCCACCGGGGAGCTGTTTTTT.

In its sample, this clonotype was seen many times. The chain links TRBV11-2 to TRBJ2-1; TRBD2 is a possible D gene (5 bases). The germline gives CDR1 SGHAT, CDR2 FQNNGV. V lost 0 bases and J 4 bases, leaving 13 bases between the germline ends. This CDR3 spans 16 amino acids. The CDR3 loop reads CASSLDSLRVYNEQFF. For the CDR3, the DNA is TGTGCCAGCAGCTTAGATTCCTTGCGGGTTTACAATGAGCAGTTCTTC.

The genes are TRBV30 and TRBJ2-5; D is perhaps TRBD2 (5 bases). Germline V lookup: CDR1 GTSNPN, CDR2 SVGIG (reference sequence). Trimming shortened V by 1 base and J by 2 bases, and 14 bases separated the two germline ends. This CDR3 has 15 amino acids. This chain's CDR3 is CAWSATRLVQETQYF. In DNA form, the CDR3 reads TGTGCCTGGAGTGCCACTAGGCTAGTTCAAGAGACCCAGTACTTC.

As to this clonotype: A much larger clonotype is one base distant, so this may be a read error. The chain recombines TRBV28 with TRBJ2-1; D possibly corresponds to TRBD2 (6 bases). Germline V gene sequence: CDR1 MDHEN, CDR2 SYDVKM. Trimming left V 6 bases short and J 6 bases short, with 12 bases between. This CDR3 is built from 13 residues. CDR3: CASRTRSTNEQFF. CDR3 DNA sequence: TGTGCCAGCAGGACTAGATCGACCAATGAGCAGTTCTTC.

Many counts were recorded for this clonotype. This sequence joins TRBV30 and TRBJ1-1; 8 bases are shared with TRBD1. V dropped 2 bases and J dropped 1; count of bases not matched to a gene: 3. The length of the CDR3 is 14 residues. From germline, CDR1 is GTSNPN and CDR2 SVGIG (reference sequence). DNA for the CDR3: TGTGCCTGGAGTTCCGGGACAGGGAACACTGAAGCTTTCTTT. Amino acids: CAWSSGTGNTEAFF.

V usage is TRBV28 and J usage is TRBJ2-7; D is unclear. The CDR3 totals 15 residues. Trimming took 3 bases from V and 3 from J, leaving 15 bases between them. In germline, CDR1 is MDHEN, CDR2 SYDVKM. The CDR3, as DNA: TGTGCCAGCAGTTTCGGGCAGTCACCAGGCTACGAGCAGTACTTC. Protein: CASSFGQSPGYEQYF.

Ten or more counts support this clonotype. The J gene is TRBJ1-2, the V gene TRBV7-2; D is ambiguous. The V gene's germline CDR1 is SGHTA and CDR2 FQGNSA. V dropped 2 bases and J dropped 4 bases, with 8 bases sitting between them. The length of the CDR3 is 13 residues. CDR3 DNA sequence: TGTGCCAGCAGCTTACCAGGCACCTATGGCTACACCTTC. Its protein is CASSLPGTYGYTF.

This clonotype has a count of ten or more. The chain joins TRBV20-1 to TRBJ1-1; weak D call: TRBD1 (6 bases). The V and J ends lost 3 bases and 3 bases respectively, with 8 bases between them. The CDR3 has 12 residues. Germline V gene lookup returns CDR1 DFQATT and CDR2 SNEGSKA (reference sequence). For the CDR3, the DNA is TGCAGTGCTAGTGCAGGGGACACTGAAGCTTTCTTT. This gives the protein CSASAGDTEAFF.

This clonotype was counted ten times or more. In nucleotides, the CDR3 is TGTGCCAGCTCACCACCAGGGTTGGAGCAGTACTTC. This sequence encodes CASSPPGLEQYF. The chain has TRBV18 and TRBJ2-7, with no clear D. The CDR3 sequence is 12 residues long. Germline V CDR1 and CDR2: KGHSH, LQKENI. V was clipped by 0 bases and J by 7 bases, with 7 bases between them.

As for this clonotype: A read error may account for a junction end that differs from germline. This sequence joins TRBV7-9 and TRBJ2-7, with D uncertain. CDR3 size: 12 residues. Per the germline V gene, CDR1 is SEHNR and CDR2 is FQNEAQ (reference sequence). The CDR3 DNA sequence: TGTGCCAACAGCTTAGAGGATTACGAGCAGTACTTC. The encoded protein is CANSLEDYEQYF.

The rearrangement joins TRBV5-1 to TRBJ2-1, with D possibly TRBD2 on 5 matching bases. V gave up 0 bases and J gave up 7 bases, with 11 bases separating them. Germline loops: CDR1 SGHRS, CDR2 YFSETQ. This CDR3 region has 14 residues. CDR3 in amino acids: CASSLVGTGNEQFF. The CDR3 nucleotides read TGCGCCAGCAGCTTGGTTGGTACGGGGAATGAGCAGTTCTTC.

J is TRBJ2-1 and V is TRBV6-5; 14 nucleotides match TRBD2. Germline loops: CDR1 MNHEY, CDR2 SVGAGI. V lost 2 bases to trimming and J lost 8 bases; unmatched junction nucleotides: 5. The CDR3 loop spans 16 amino acids. CDR3 loop: CASSYGGTSGSDEQFF. The CDR3 bases are TGTGCCAGCAGTTACGGGGGGACTAGCGGGAGCGATGAGCAGTTCTTC.